This TCR beta chain appears in the sequencing data of a study of cytomegalovirus exposure and HLA in healthy donors. General observations from the study: In an earlier analysis, productive rearrangement rates for most beta V segments clustered near 87% or 30%.

Researchers ran the PCR with 60 Vbeta and 13 Jbeta primers. Repertoires were generated with immunoSEQ multiplex PCR, while TCRdb's copy carries only in-frame clones and drops some. The sample has about 180,000 clones; 70% to 85% are singletons. A word on this clone: Its antigen is unidentified.

At the time of sampling, donors were nominally healthy, though unrecorded immune exposures were likely. This TCR came from a woman in her thirties in good health and CMV-seropositive. The sample was PBMCs.

The DNA of the CDR3 is TGTGCCAGCAGTGAAGCTCGTGTGTCCGGGGAGCTGTTTTTT. Amino acid sequence: CASSEARVSGELFF. The chain joins TRBV2 to TRBJ2-2; no clear D gene. CDR3 size: 14 residues. V was shortened by 0 bases and J by 6 bases, with 8 bases between the two germline ends. Germline V CDR1 and CDR2: SNHLY, FYNNEI.